This TCR beta chain comes out of a study of monozygotic twins with inflammatory bowel disease. Study-wide results and limits: Using the inverse Simpson index, IBD patients had lower TCRbeta diversity than healthy co-twins. Repertoire similarity did not differ between concordant and discordant twins, perhaps due to limited power.

In preparing each TCR library, about 3,700 ng of total RNA was used. Each of TCRalpha and TCRbeta cDNA went through two nested PCRs, lasting around 16 and 10 cycles. TCRdb re-called the 5' RACE reads, yielding one record per CDR3 amino acid sequence without DNA. The ten most abundant clones cover 2% to 3% of a sample with approximately 400,000 distinct CDR3 sequences. Concerning this clonotype: Its antigen remains unknown.

Germline assignment: CDR1 MNHNY and CDR2 SVGAGI (reference sequence). The CDR3 contains 13 residues. The V and J genes are TRBV6-6 and TRBJ2-4; TCRdb names TRBD1, which stays unverified in the absence of DNA. Input material: blood. The TCR originated in a human donor with ulcerative colitis or Crohn's disease, or a healthy co-twin of an affected twin (not recorded which). CDR3 sequence reads: CASSSGIKNIQYF.